This T cell receptor (beta chain) appears in the sequencing data of a study of cytomegalovirus exposure and HLA in healthy donors. CDR3 size: 16 residues. The germline gives CDR1 SNHLY, CDR2 FYNNEI. Deletions cut 6 bases from V and 0 bases from J, with 14 bases between. Study-wide points: Only CMV serostatus was available as immune exposure information. For most TCR sequences rarity was the rule, although some public TCRs occurred in many donors.

As for this clone: Its antigen is currently unknown.

The PCR made use of 60 Vbeta and 13 Jbeta primers. Measured with immunoSEQ multiplex PCR; TCRdb has only the in-frame clones, and not every one. The profile shows some 150,000 clones, about four fifths of them singletons. Input material: PBMCs. The clonotype comes from a woman aged 50 to 65 in good health and CMV-seronegative. The chain is built from TRBV2 and TRBJ1-4, with D unclear. Here the CDR3 reads CASSLLPAATNEKLFF. The CDR3 nucleotides are TGTGCCAGCAGCCTTCTTCCGGCGGCAACTAATGAAAAACTGTTTTTT.